Reported below is one T cell receptor beta chain. A far larger clone is one base from this, pointing to a likely read error. The CDR3 has 17 residues. The germline V gene has CDR1 SGHAT and CDR2 FQNNGV. This sample was taken from a study of shared clonotypes between healthy human individuals. The wider study: Researchers drew samples from two women and a few men aged 18 to 49.

Produced via immunoSEQ multiplex PCR; TCRdb's table is partial and in-frame only. The sample has some 490,000 clones; roughly 80% are singletons. The receptor's source is a woman aged 35 to 49 in good health. Some clones in this sample may be carry-over from other donors' samples. The material sequenced was PBMCs. The chain has TRBV11-2 and TRBJ2-5; 10 bases are a match to TRBD2. The J call could be wrong; TRBJ2-7 is a better fit for the DNA end. This CDR3 reads CASSIELAGSGKDEQYF. CDR3 nucleotides: TGTGCCAGCAGCATAGAACTAGCGGGGAGTGGGAAGGACGAGCAGTACTTC.